These T cell receptor beta chains were read from a single sample in a study of blood T cell repertoires in COVID-19. Assay used: immunoSEQ multiplex PCR; TCRdb lists only in-frame clones, some missing. The sample has 240,000 or so clones; 86% are singletons. Sequencing was done on a sample of PBMCs or T cells enriched from blood (not recorded which). The receptors come from a woman aged 45-59 years who had recovered from COVID-19. Both conserved end residues are part of each CDR3. Each record gives: V gene, clone size, J gene, D gene, CDR3 DNA, CDR3 protein. The D gene is left open where the match is weak. Size is omitted from some rows. Given values are once, few, many or a class for expanded clones.

V: TRBV7-2
size: .
J: TRBJ2-7
D: TRBD1
DNA: TGTGCCAGCAGCCCAGGGACAGGGTACGGCGAGCAGTACTTC
CDR3: CASSPGTGYGEQYF

V: TRBV7-9
size: once
J: TRBJ1-2
D: TRBD1
DNA: TGTGCCAGCAGCATAGGGACAGGCACATTCTATGGCTACACCTTC
CDR3: CASSIGTGTFYGYTF

V: TRBV25-1
size: .
J: TRBJ2-1
D: TRBD1
DNA: TGTGCCAGCAGTGAATATCTGGACACAGGGGTTTCGAATGAGCAGTTCTTC
CDR3: CASSEYLDTGVSNEQFF

V: TRBV6-5
size: .
J: TRBJ1-5
D: TRBD1
DNA: TGTGCCACCGCGGAGGGACAGGGACACCAGCCCCAGCATTTT
CDR3: CATAEGQGHQPQHF

V: TRBV5-1
size: .
J: TRBJ1-3
D: .
DNA: TGCGCCAGCAGCTTGGGTTACAGCAAGAGCTCTGGAAACACCATATATTTT
CDR3: CASSLGYSKSSGNTIYF

V: TRBV11-3
size: once
J: TRBJ2-2
D: .
DNA: TGTGCCAGCAGCTTCAGACTGGCCGGGGAGCTGTTTTTT
CDR3: CASSFRLAGELFF

V: TRBV7-2
size: .
J: TRBJ1-2
D: .
DNA: TGTGCCAGCAGCTTACCGGACGGACTACGGGGCTACACCTTC
CDR3: CASSLPDGLRGYTF

V: TRBV11-2
size: .
J: TRBJ2-7
D: .
DNA: TGTGCCAGCAGCTTAGGAGTTATCTCCTTCTACGAGCAGTACTTC
CDR3: CASSLGVISFYEQYF

V: TRBV2
size: .
J: TRBJ2-7
D: TRBD2
DNA: TGTGCCAGCAGTGGTAGCGGGCCCCCCTACGAGCAGTACTTC
CDR3: CASSGSGPPYEQYF

V: TRBV19
size: few
J: TRBJ2-1
D: TRBD2
DNA: TGTGCCAGCACGGGACTAGCGGGAGTAAATGAGCAGTTCTTC
CDR3: CASTGLAGVNEQFF

V: TRBV7-2
size: .
J: TRBJ2-1
D: .
DNA: TGTGCCAGCAGCGGTGACAGGAACAACTACAATGAGCAGTTCTTC
CDR3: CASSGDRNNYNEQFF

V: TRBV7-3
size: .
J: TRBJ2-1
D: .
DNA: TGTGCCAGCAGCCTTAACAGGGCCAATTACAATGAGCAGTTCTTC
CDR3: CASSLNRANYNEQFF

V: TRBV5-5
size: .
J: TRBJ2-6
D: TRBD1
DNA: TGTGCCAGCAGCAACAGGGGCTCTGGGGCCAACGTCCTGACTTTC
CDR3: CASSNRGSGANVLTF

V: TRBV13
size: .
J: TRBJ1-1
D: .
DNA: TGTGCCAGCAGCGGTTTAGGGGTCAGGAACACTGAAGCTTTCTTT
CDR3: CASSGLGVRNTEAFF

V: TRBV6-1
size: .
J: TRBJ2-3
D: .
DNA: TGTGCCAGCAGTGAACTCGCAGGGCAGTCAGATACGCAGTATTTT
CDR3: CASSELAGQSDTQYF

V: TRBV5-6
size: .
J: TRBJ2-7
D: TRBD2
DNA: TGTGCCAGCAGCTCTCGCGGGGGTTGGCCCTACGAGCAGTACTTC
CDR3: CASSSRGGWPYEQYF

V: TRBV5-1
size: .
J: TRBJ2-7
D: TRBD1
DNA: TGCGCCAGCAGCCGGGACAGGGACGAGCAGTACTTC
CDR3: CASSRDRDEQYF

V: TRBV5-1
size: .
J: TRBJ1-4
D: .
DNA: TGCGCCAGCAGCTTCACGGCCGGACTCGGTAATGAAAAACTGTTTTTT
CDR3: CASSFTAGLGNEKLFF

V: TRBV12-3/TRBV12-4
size: .
J: TRBJ2-2
D: .
DNA: TGTGCCAGCAGCCCGGTCGGGGAGCTGTTTTTT
CDR3: CASSPVGELFF

V: TRBV5-6
size: .
J: TRBJ2-3
D: TRBD2
DNA: TGTGCCAGCAGCTCCGGACTAGCGGGGGGGCGGGCAGATACGCAGTATTTT
CDR3: CASSSGLAGGRADTQYF

V: TRBV11-3
size: .
J: TRBJ2-1
D: .
DNA: TGTGCCAGCAGCCAAGATGCGGGACAGTACAATGAGCAGTTCTTC
CDR3: CASSQDAGQYNEQFF

V: TRBV6-5
size: .
J: TRBJ2-2
D: TRBD2
DNA: TGTGCCAGCAGTTACTCACGACTAGCGGGAGCCGGGGAGCTGTTTTTT
CDR3: CASSYSRLAGAGELFF

V: TRBV28
size: .
J: TRBJ1-2
D: TRBD1
DNA: TGTGCCAGCCGTGAGGGGGCAAACTATGGCTACACCTTC
CDR3: CASREGANYGYTF

V: TRBV12-5
size: .
J: TRBJ2-7
D: .
DNA: TGTGCTAGTGGCCCCGGGGTTTTTACCTACGAGCAGTACTTC
CDR3: CASGPGVFTYEQYF

V: TRBV2
size: .
J: TRBJ2-7
D: TRBD2
DNA: TGTGCCAGCATTCCCCGGGGGGGTTACGAGCAGTACTTC
CDR3: CASIPRGGYEQYF

V: TRBV7-2
size: .
J: TRBJ1-6
D: TRBD1
DNA: TGTGCCAGCAGCACTAAAAGGGGGACAGCAAATTCACCCCTCCACTTT
CDR3: CASSTKRGTANSPLHF

V: TRBV9
size: .
J: TRBJ2-1
D: .
DNA: TGTGCCAGCAGCGTAGGCGCGGGCCAAGATGTCCATGAGCAGTTCTTC
CDR3: CASSVGAGQDVHEQFF

V: TRBV5-1
size: .
J: TRBJ2-3
D: .
DNA: TGCGCCAGCAGATCACAGGGAGCACCTACAGATACGCAGTATTTT
CDR3: CASRSQGAPTDTQYF

V: TRBV19
size: few
J: TRBJ1-1
D: TRBD1
DNA: TGTGCCAGTAGTATAGAAGGACAGGGACGGAGGTCGATAAACACTGAAGCTTTCTTT
CDR3: CASSIEGQGRRSINTEAFF

V: TRBV6-4
size: .
J: TRBJ2-3
D: TRBD2
DNA: TGTGCCATCGAAATGGGGATAGCGGGAGGACGATATACGCAGTATTTT
CDR3: CAIEMGIAGGRYTQYF

V: TRBV7-2
size: .
J: TRBJ1-5
D: TRBD1
DNA: TGTGCCAGCAGCTCGGGACAGGGAATCAATCAGCCCCAGCATTTT
CDR3: CASSSGQGINQPQHF

V: TRBV7-3
size: .
J: TRBJ1-1
D: TRBD1
DNA: TGTGCCAGCAGCTTAAATGACAGGGGAGCTGAAGCTTTCTTT
CDR3: CASSLNDRGAEAFF

V: TRBV7-9
size: .
J: TRBJ1-3
D: .
DNA: TGTGCCAGCACCCTCGCGGGGGGCGCGCCTGGAAACACCATATATTTT
CDR3: CASTLAGGAPGNTIYF

V: TRBV4-2
size: once
J: TRBJ2-3
D: TRBD2
DNA: TGTGCCAGCAGCCAAAGAGGGACTAGCGGGAGAGTACCTTCTAGCACAGATACGCAGTATTTT
CDR3: CASSQRGTSGRVPSSTDTQYF

V: TRBV27
size: .
J: TRBJ2-5
D: .
DNA: TGTGCCAGCAGTTCACCAGGGGCCAGCCAAGAGACCCAGTACTTC
CDR3: CASSSPGASQETQYF

V: TRBV9
size: once
J: TRBJ1-6
D: .
DNA: TGTGCCAGCAGCCCACCCGGGACATCCCGAATACCCCTCCACTTT
CDR3: CASSPPGTSRIPLHF

V: TRBV5-1
size: .
J: TRBJ2-5
D: TRBD1
DNA: TGCGCCAGCAGCTTGGGCGGGACAGGGGGCCAAGAGACCCAGTACTTC
CDR3: CASSLGGTGGQETQYF

V: TRBV9
size: .
J: TRBJ2-1
D: .
DNA: TGTGCCAGCAGCCCGGCGGCGAACTACAATGAGCAGTTCTTC
CDR3: CASSPAANYNEQFF

V: TRBV19
size: .
J: TRBJ2-7
D: TRBD2
DNA: TGTGCCAGTAGCAACGGCGGGAGCTACGAGCAGTACTTC
CDR3: CASSNGGSYEQYF

V: TRBV5-1
size: .
J: TRBJ2-3
D: .
DNA: TGCGCCAGCAGCTTGGACCCTCAGAACACAGATACGCAGTATTTT
CDR3: CASSLDPQNTDTQYF

V: TRBV11-2
size: .
J: TRBJ1-1
D: .
DNA: TGTGCCAGCAGCCTCACCTCCCTGGAGATACTGAACACTGAAGCTTTCTTT
CDR3: CASSLTSLEILNTEAFF

V: TRBV29-1
size: once
J: TRBJ2-1
D: TRBD2
DNA: TGCAGCGTTGTGGGCGGGAGGACTAACAATGAGCAGTTCTTC
CDR3: CSVVGGRTNNEQFF

V: TRBV18
size: .
J: TRBJ2-4
D: .
DNA: TGTGCCAGCTCACCACCCGGACAGTTAGCCAAAAACATTCAGTACTTC
CDR3: CASSPPGQLAKNIQYF

V: TRBV18
size: .
J: TRBJ2-7
D: TRBD1
DNA: TGTGCCAGCTCAACAAGGGACAGACTCTACGAGCAGTACTTC
CDR3: CASSTRDRLYEQYF